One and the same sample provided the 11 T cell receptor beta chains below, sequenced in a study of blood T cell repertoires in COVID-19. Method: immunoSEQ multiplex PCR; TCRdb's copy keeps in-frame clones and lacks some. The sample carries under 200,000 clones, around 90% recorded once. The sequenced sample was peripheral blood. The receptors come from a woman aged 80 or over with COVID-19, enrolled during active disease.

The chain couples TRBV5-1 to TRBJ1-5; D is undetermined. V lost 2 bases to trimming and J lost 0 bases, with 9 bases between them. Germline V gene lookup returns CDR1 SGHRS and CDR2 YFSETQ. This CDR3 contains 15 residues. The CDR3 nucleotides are TGCGCCAGCAGCTTCAACGGGGATAGCAATCAGCCCCAGCATTTT. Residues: CASSFNGDSNQPQHF. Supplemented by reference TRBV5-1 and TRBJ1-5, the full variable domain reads KAGVTQTPRYLIKTRGQQVTLSCSPISGHRSVSWYQQTPGQGLQFLFEYFSETQRNKGNFPGRFSGRQFSNSRSEMNVSTLELGDSALYLCASSFNGDSNQPQHFGDGTRLSIL.

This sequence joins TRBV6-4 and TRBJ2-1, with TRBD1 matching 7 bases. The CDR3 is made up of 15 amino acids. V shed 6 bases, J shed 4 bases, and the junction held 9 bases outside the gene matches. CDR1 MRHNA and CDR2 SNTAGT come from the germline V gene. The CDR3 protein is CASSLETGPYNEQFF. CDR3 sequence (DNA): TGTGCCAGCAGCCTGGAGACAGGGCCATACAATGAGCAGTTCTTC.

The CDR3 DNA follows: TGTGCCAGCAGCGTGACTAGCGGGACCGGGGAGCTGTTTTTT. Its protein is CASSVTSGTGELFF. The V and J genes are TRBV7-3 and TRBJ2-2; TRBD2 agrees at 10 bases. Germline V gene sequence: CDR1 SGHTA, CDR2 FQGTGA. The junction had 2 bases not matched to a gene; V was cut back by 5 bases and J by 5 bases. The CDR3 sequence is 14 residues long.

CDR3 DNA: TGTGCCAGCAGTTTTGTGGGGGGGGAAAAACTGTTTTTT. Its protein product is CASSFVGGEKLFF. The chain combines TRBV6-5 with TRBJ1-4; maybe TRBD1 (5 bases). Germline assignment: CDR1 MNHEY and CDR2 SVGAGI. V was pared by 4 bases and J by 8 bases, with 11 bases between. The CDR3 consists of 13 residues.

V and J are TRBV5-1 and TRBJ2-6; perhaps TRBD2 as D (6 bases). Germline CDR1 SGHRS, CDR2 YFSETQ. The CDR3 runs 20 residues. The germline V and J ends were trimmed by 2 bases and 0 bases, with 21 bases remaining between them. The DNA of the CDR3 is TGCGCCAGCAGCTTCTTCCGCCCCTCGGGGGTACACTCTGGGGCCAACGTCCTGACTTTC. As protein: CASSFFRPSGVHSGANVLTF.

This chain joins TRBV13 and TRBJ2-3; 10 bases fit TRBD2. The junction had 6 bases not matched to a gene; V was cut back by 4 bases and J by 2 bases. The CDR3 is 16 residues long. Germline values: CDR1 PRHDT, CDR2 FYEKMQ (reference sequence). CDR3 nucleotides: TGTGCCAGCAGCTCGCGGACTAGCGGTCTCACAGATACGCAGTATTTT. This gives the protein CASSSRTSGLTDTQYF.

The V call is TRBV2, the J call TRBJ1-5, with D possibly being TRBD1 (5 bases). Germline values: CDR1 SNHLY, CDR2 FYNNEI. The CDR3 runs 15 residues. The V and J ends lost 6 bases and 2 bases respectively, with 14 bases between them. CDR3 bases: TGTGCCAGCAGCCGCTTGGGGCTTGGCAATCAGCCCCAGCATTTT. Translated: CASSRLGLGNQPQHF.

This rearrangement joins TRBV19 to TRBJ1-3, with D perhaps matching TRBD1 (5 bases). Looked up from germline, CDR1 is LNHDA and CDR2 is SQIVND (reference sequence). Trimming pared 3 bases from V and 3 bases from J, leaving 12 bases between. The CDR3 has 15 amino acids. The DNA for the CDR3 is TGTGCCAGTAGTATTTTGGCAGGGCGTGGAAACACCATATATTTT. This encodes CASSILAGRGNTIYF.

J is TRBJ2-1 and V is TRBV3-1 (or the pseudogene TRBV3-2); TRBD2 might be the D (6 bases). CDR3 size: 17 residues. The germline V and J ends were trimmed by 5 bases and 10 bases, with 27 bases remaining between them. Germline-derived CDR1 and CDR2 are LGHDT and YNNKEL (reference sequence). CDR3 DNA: TGTGCCAGCAGCGAGCCTCGACTAGGTTGGGGCCCTACGGAGCAGTTCTTC. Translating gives CASSEPRLGWGPTEQFF.

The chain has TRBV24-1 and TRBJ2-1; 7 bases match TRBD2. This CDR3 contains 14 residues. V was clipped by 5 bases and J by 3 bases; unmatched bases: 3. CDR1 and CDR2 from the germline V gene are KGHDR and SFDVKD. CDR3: CATSAASGYNEQFF. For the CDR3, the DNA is TGTGCCACCAGTGCCGCTAGCGGCTACAATGAGCAGTTCTTC.

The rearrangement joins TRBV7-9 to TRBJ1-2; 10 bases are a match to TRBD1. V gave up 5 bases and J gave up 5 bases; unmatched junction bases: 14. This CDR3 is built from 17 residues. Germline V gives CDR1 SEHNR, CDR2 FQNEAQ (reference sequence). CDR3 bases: TGTGCCAGCAGCAAAGGACAGGGGGTTTTTCCCGTTTATGGCTACACCTTC. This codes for CASSKGQGVFPVYGYTF. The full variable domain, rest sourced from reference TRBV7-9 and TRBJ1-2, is DTGVSQNPRHKITKRGQNVTFRCDPISEHNRLYWYRQTLGQGPEFLTYFQNEAQLEKSRLLSDRFSAERPKGSFSTLEIQRTEQGDSAMYLCASSKGQGVFPVYGYTFGSGTRLTVV.